The 5 T cell receptor beta chains listed next were all sequenced from one sample in a study of blood T cell repertoires in COVID-19. Some clones are missing from TCRdb's copy, which holds only in-frame ones; the method was immunoSEQ multiplex PCR. The table shows around 150,000 clones, with about 81% occurring only once. The sequencing input was peripheral blood. These receptors came from a man in his fifties or sixties with active or convalescent COVID-19.

This chain uses TRBV5-4 with TRBJ2-2, with TRBD2 as a possible D gene (9 bases). Between the trimmed V and J ends, which lost 3 bases and 5 bases, there was a span of 29 bases. Germline V lookup: CDR1 SGHNT, CDR2 YYREEE (reference sequence). The length of the CDR3 is 20 residues. CDR3: CASSYAGDRGGGRVTGELFF. In DNA form, the CDR3 reads TGTGCCAGCAGCTATGCCGGAGACAGGGGTGGCGGGAGGGTGACCGGGGAGCTGTTTTTT.

This clone has a single count. This rearrangement joins TRBV2 to TRBJ2-7; 7 nucleotides match TRBD1. V dropped 4 bases and J dropped 2; count of bases not matched to a gene: 5. CDR3 length equals 14 residues. CDR1 is SNHLY, CDR2 FYNNEI, per germline. CDR3 residues: CASSGQTGTYEQYF. The CDR3 DNA reads TGTGCCAGCAGTGGGCAGACAGGGACCTACGAGCAGTACTTC.

CDR3: CASSTVGSEGTEAFF. Here the CDR3 DNA reads TGTGCCAGCAGCACCGTAGGAAGTGAGGGCACTGAAGCTTTCTTT. The J gene is TRBJ1-1, the V gene TRBV7-9; unclear D gene. V was shortened by 5 bases and J by 4 bases, with 17 bases between the two germline ends. The CDR3 covers 15 residues. Per the germline V gene, CDR1 is SEHNR and CDR2 is FQNEAQ (reference sequence). The full variable domain, with the rest looked up from reference TRBV7-9 and TRBJ1-1, is DTGVSQNPRHKITKRGQNVTFRCDPISEHNRLYWYRQTLGQGPEFLTYFQNEAQLEKSRLLSDRFSAERPKGSFSTLEIQRTEQGDSAMYLCASSTVGSEGTEAFFGQGTRLTVV.

The chain has TRBV27 and TRBJ1-4; D not certain. V was cut by 0 bases and J by 8 bases, with 13 bases left in between. Germline V CDR1 and CDR2: MNHEY, SMNVEV (reference sequence). This CDR3 has 15 amino acids. The CDR3 is CASSLSGRNSEKLFF. The CDR3 nucleotides are TGTGCCAGCAGTTTATCGGGCCGTAATTCGGAAAAACTGTTTTTT.

The chain combines TRBV7-6 with TRBJ2-3; 8 bases agree with TRBD2. J gave up 4 bases and V 1 base, and 4 bases lay outside the gene matches. Germline-derived CDR1 and CDR2 are SGHVS and FNYEAQ. The CDR3 has 15 amino acids. The CDR3 here is CASSLVGGGADTQYF. The CDR3, as DNA: TGTGCCAGCAGCTTAGTCGGGGGGGGCGCAGATACGCAGTATTTT.